Listed below are T cell receptor beta chains from one sample, sequenced in a study of T-cell memory formation after mild COVID-19. TCRdb re-called the 5' RACE reads with MiXCR, one entry per CDR3 protein. The sample shows about 250,000 distinct CDR3 sequences, around 15% of them seen only once. Sequencing was performed on PBMCs or a T cell subset sorted from them (not recorded which). These receptors all come from a man between 18 and 29 years old who had mild COVID-19 (a few samples of this study predate the infection). Cell type and time point are not known. The CDR3 runs from the conserved cysteine through the conserved F or W. Each record gives: CDR3 length, J gene, clone size, V gene, D gene, CDR3 protein, CDR3 DNA. A D gene is named only where the DNA matches it firmly. Only part of the rows carry a size: once, few, many, or a class if the clone is expanded.

>14|TRBJ2-1|NA|TRBV10-3|TRBD2
CAISDQRGVNEQLF
TGTGCCATCAGTGATCAGCGGGGGGTCAATGAGCAGTTATTC
>15|TRBJ1-4|few|TRBV5-1|TRBD1
CATGTGVATNEKLFF
TGCGCCACCGGGACAGGGGTCGCGACTAATGAAAAACTGTTTTTT
>13|TRBJ1-2|NA|TRBV5-1|NA
CASSLGRDSGYTF
TGCGCCAGCAGCTTGGGCAGGGACTCTGGCTACACCTTC
>16|TRBJ2-2|few|TRBV6-2/TRBV6-3|TRBD2
CASRPTSGGNTGELFF
TGTGCCAGCAGGCCGACTAGCGGGGGTAACACCGGGGAGCTGTTTTTT
>15|TRBJ1-4|NA|TRBV5-1|NA
CASSRGRTTNEKLFF
TGCGCCAGCAGCCGTGGCCGGACAACTAATGAAAAACTGTTTTTT
>15|TRBJ1-2|few|TRBV7-9|NA
CASSAFQGGYSGYTF
TGTGCCAGCAGCGCCTTCCAGGGCGGGTACAGTGGCTACACCTTC
>13|TRBJ1-4|NA|TRBV5-1|NA
CASHKNPGEKLFF
TGCGCCAGCCATAAAAACCCGGGGGAAAAACTGTTTTTT
>15|TRBJ1-5|few|TRBV4-3|NA
CASSPSRGGLQPQHF
TGCGCCAGCAGCCCCTCCCGAGGAGGTCTTCAGCCCCAGCATTTT
>14|TRBJ2-5|few|TRBV6-1|NA
CASRRGHSGETQYF
TGTGCCAGCAGGAGGGGACACTCGGGAGAGACCCAGTACTTC
>16|TRBJ1-5|NA|TRBV7-2|NA
CASSLYLGMGNQPQHF
TGTGCCAGCAGCTTATACTTAGGGATGGGCAATCAGCCCCAGCATTTT
>16|TRBJ2-1|few|TRBV20-1|NA
CSAPQGRDFDSGEQFF
TGCAGTGCTCCCCAGGGGCGGGACTTTGACTCGGGCGAGCAGTTCTTC
>16|TRBJ2-3|many|TRBV12-3/TRBV12-4|TRBD2
CASSLIGSGGADTQYF
TGTGCCAGCAGTTTAATTGGTAGCGGGGGGGCAGATACGCAGTATTTT
>16|TRBJ2-1|many|TRBV7-2|NA
CASSSLVRVSYNEQFF
TGTGCCAGCAGCTCTTTGGTGCGCGTGTCCTACAATGAGCAGTTCTTC
>14|TRBJ1-1|few|TRBV6-5|NA
CASSYGGVNTEAFF
TGTGCCAGCAGTTACGGGGGGGTCAACACTGAAGCTTTCTTT
>15|TRBJ1-5|NA|TRBV9|NA
CASSVGGSGTQPQHF
TGTGCCAGCAGCGTGGGAGGCTCGGGGACGCAGCCCCAGCATTTT
>13|TRBJ2-2|NA|TRBV7-3|NA
CASSGTVGGELFF
TGTGCCAGCAGCGGGACGGTTGGCGGGGAGCTGTTTTTT
>16|TRBJ2-6|NA|TRBV10-3|NA
CAISSADLSGANVLTF
TGTGCCATCTCAAGCGCGGACCTCTCTGGGGCCAACGTCCTGACTTTC
>14|TRBJ2-3|NA|TRBV7-3|TRBD1
CASSRDRAGDTQYF
TGTGCCAGCAGCCGGGACAGGGCGGGAGATACGCAGTATTTT
>14|TRBJ2-7|many|TRBV7-2|TRBD1
CASSLGQGAYEQYF
TGTGCCAGCAGCTTAGGCCAGGGGGCTTACGAGCAGTACTTC
>14|TRBJ2-1|NA|TRBV5-1|NA
CASSQKFPGDEQFF
TGCGCCAGCAGCCAAAAATTTCCAGGGGATGAGCAGTTCTTC
>13|TRBJ2-6|NA|TRBV6-1|NA
CASSDYRANVLTF
TGTGCCAGCAGTGACTATCGGGCCAACGTCCTGACTTTC
>14|TRBJ1-4|few|TRBV12-3/TRBV12-4|NA
CASRLRETVEKLFF
TGTGCCAGCAGACTACGGGAGACCGTTGAAAAACTGTTTTTT
>16|TRBJ1-6|few|TRBV5-1|NA
CASSILPTGTGSPLHF
TGCGCCAGCAGCATCCTCCCGACAGGCACGGGTTCACCCCTCCACTTT
>13|TRBJ1-1|few|TRBV20-1|NA
CSASGVTHTEAFF
TGCAGTGCTAGCGGGGTGACCCACACTGAAGCTTTCTTT
>18|TRBJ2-1|NA|TRBV4-1|TRBD2
CASSQAPYGGGSYNEQFF
TGCGCCAGCAGCCAAGCGCCGTATGGCGGGGGCTCCTACAATGAGCAGTTCTTC
>14|TRBJ2-1|NA|TRBV3-1|NA
CASSQAEYRNEQFF
TGTGCCAGCAGCCAAGCGGAGTACCGCAATGAGCAGTTCTTC
>16|TRBJ2-3|few|TRBV12-3/TRBV12-4|TRBD2
CASSSPSGGYTDTQYF
TGTGCCAGCAGTTCGCCTAGCGGGGGGTACACAGATACGCAGTATTTT
>13|TRBJ2-3|few|TRBV5-1|TRBD2
CASSLAGEGTQYF
TGCGCCAGTTCTCTAGCGGGGGAAGGTACGCAGTATTTT
>11|TRBJ1-2|few|TRBV11-2|NA
CATAANYGYTF
TGTGCCACGGCCGCTAACTATGGCTACACCTTC
>14|TRBJ2-6|few|TRBV10-2|NA
CASKMVSGANVLTF
TGCGCCAGCAAAATGGTCTCTGGGGCCAACGTCCTGACTTTC
>13|TRBJ1-1|few|TRBV11-2|NA
CASSSQRNTEAFF
TGTGCCAGCAGCTCTCAAAGGAACACTGAAGCTTTCTTT
>15|TRBJ1-2|few|TRBV5-1|TRBD1
CASSPGQNHNYGYTF
TGCGCCAGCAGCCCGGGACAGAACCACAACTATGGCTACACCTTC
>16|TRBJ1-4|NA|TRBV4-1|TRBD1
CASSQDDAGGREKLFF
TGCGCCAGCAGCCAAGACGATGCAGGGGGGAGAGAAAAACTGTTTTTT
>13|TRBJ2-3|NA|TRBV20-1|NA
CSAEGFGTDTQYF
TGCAGTGCTGAGGGTTTCGGGACAGATACGCAGTATTTT
>15|TRBJ2-5|NA|TRBV4-2|TRBD2
CASSLNGGVEETQYF
TGTGCCAGCAGCCTGAACGGGGGGGTGGAAGAGACCCAGTACTTC
>16|TRBJ2-2|few|TRBV4-3|TRBD1
CASSRLGGGNTGELFF
TGCGCCAGCAGCCGTTTAGGGGGCGGGAACACCGGGGAGCTGTTTTTT
>14|TRBJ2-5|many|TRBV15|TRBD2
CATRLAGGGETQYF
TGTGCCACCAGACTAGCGGGGGGCGGAGAGACCCAGTACTTC
>13|TRBJ2-3|NA|TRBV11-2|NA
CASSLVPRDTQYF
TGTGCCAGCAGCTTGGTCCCCCGGGATACGCAGTATTTT
>15|TRBJ2-2|NA|TRBV4-1|NA
CASSQPGGPIGELFF
TGCGCCAGCAGCCAACCAGGGGGGCCTATCGGGGAGCTGTTTTTT
>17|TRBJ2-1|NA|TRBV10-2|NA
CASNPKGPSGSYNEQFF
TGCGCCAGCAACCCGAAGGGGCCCAGTGGGTCCTACAATGAGCAGTTCTTC
>11|TRBJ2-5|NA|TRBV6-5|NA
CASRSPETQYF
TGTGCCAGCAGGTCCCCTGAGACCCAGTACTTC
>15|TRBJ2-3|few|TRBV7-6|TRBD2
CASSLLAGITDTQYF
TGTGCCAGCAGCCTTCTAGCGGGGATCACAGATACGCAGTATTTT
>17|TRBJ2-1|NA|TRBV4-2|NA
CASSQDSPGERYNEQFF
TGTGCCAGCAGCCAAGATAGCCCAGGAGAGAGATACAATGAGCAGTTCTTC
>15|TRBJ1-1|NA|TRBV6-2/TRBV6-3|NA
CASYPDWAGGFEAFF
TGTGCCAGTTACCCGGACTGGGCGGGTGGCTTTGAAGCTTTCTTT
>17|TRBJ2-2|NA|TRBV3-1|NA
CASSQEFVWGSAGELFF
TGTGCCAGCAGCCAAGAGTTTGTATGGGGGTCTGCCGGGGAGCTGTTTTTT
>13|TRBJ2-7|few|TRBV5-6|NA
CASSSDITGTQYF
TGTGCCAGCAGCTCCGACATTACCGGGACGCAGTACTTC
>13|TRBJ2-2|NA|TRBV12-3/TRBV12-4|NA
CASGVAFTGELFF
TGTGCCAGCGGAGTGGCCTTCACCGGGGAGCTGTTTTTT
>16|TRBJ2-1|NA|TRBV25-1|TRBD1
CASSDRRDRPSNEQFF
TGTGCCAGCAGTGACCGCCGGGACAGGCCCTCCAATGAGCAGTTCTTC
>13|TRBJ2-5|NA|TRBV20-1|NA
CSASWGAGGTQYF
TGCAGTGCCTCCTGGGGGGCTGGGGGGACCCAGTACTTC
>15|TRBJ2-5|NA|TRBV7-9|NA
CASSSRDADYKTQYF
TGTGCCAGCAGCTCACGGGACGCCGACTACAAGACCCAGTACTTC
>16|TRBJ2-1|many|TRBV7-4|TRBD2
CASSLFSGEFYNEQFF
TGTGCCAGCAGCTTATTTAGCGGGGAATTCTACAATGAGCAGTTCTTC
>14|TRBJ2-5|NA|TRBV19|TRBD2
CASGTSFYQETQYF
TGTGCCAGTGGGACTAGCTTCTACCAAGAGACCCAGTACTTC
>14|TRBJ1-2|few|TRBV6-2/TRBV6-3|NA
CASSEGGANYGYTF
TGTGCCAGCAGTGAGGGGGGAGCGAACTATGGCTACACCTTC
>17|TRBJ2-3|few|TRBV5-1|TRBD2
CASSSSTSGGATDTQYF
TGCGCCAGCAGCTCTTCGACTAGCGGGGGGGCCACAGATACGCAGTATTTT
>13|TRBJ1-4|NA|TRBV12-3/TRBV12-4|TRBD1
CASQPTGNEKLFF
TGTGCCAGCCAACCGACAGGGAATGAAAAACTGTTTTTT
>16|TRBJ2-1|few|TRBV7-2|TRBD1
CASSSRTGGFFNEQFF
TGTGCCAGCAGCTCTCGGACAGGGGGCTTTTTTAATGAGCAGTTCTTC
>12|TRBJ2-1|NA|TRBV29-1|NA
CSAYRDYNEQFF
TGCAGCGCATACCGGGACTACAATGAGCAGTTCTTC
>18|TRBJ2-2|NA|TRBV5-1|TRBD2
CASSALLAGDPNTGELFF
TGCGCCAGCAGCGCCTTACTAGCGGGGGACCCGAACACCGGGGAGCTGTTTTTT
>14|TRBJ2-7|NA|TRBV5-1|TRBD2
CASSWTSGNYEQYF
TGCGCCAGCAGCTGGACTAGCGGGAACTACGAGCAGTACTTC
>15|TRBJ1-1|NA|TRBV25-1|NA
CASSDPVSGNTEAFF
TGTGCCAGCAGTGATCCTGTCTCCGGGAACACTGAAGCTTTCTTT